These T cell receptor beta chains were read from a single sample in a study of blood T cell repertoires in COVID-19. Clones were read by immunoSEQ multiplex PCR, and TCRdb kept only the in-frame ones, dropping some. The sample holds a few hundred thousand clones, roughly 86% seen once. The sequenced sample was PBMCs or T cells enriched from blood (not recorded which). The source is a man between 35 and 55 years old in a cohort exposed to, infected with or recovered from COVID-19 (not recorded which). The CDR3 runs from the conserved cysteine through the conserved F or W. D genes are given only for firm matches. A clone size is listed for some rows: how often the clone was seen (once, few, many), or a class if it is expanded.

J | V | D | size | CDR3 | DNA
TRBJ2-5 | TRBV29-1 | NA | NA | CSLVAARTQYF | TGCAGCCTTGTAGCCGCCAGGACCCAGTACTTC
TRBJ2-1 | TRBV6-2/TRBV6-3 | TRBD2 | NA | CASSRRLRTSGIRNEQFF | TGTGCCAGCAGCCGTCGTCTCCGGACTAGCGGGATTCGGAATGAGCAGTTCTTC
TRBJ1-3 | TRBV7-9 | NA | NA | CASTLLLGNTGNTIYF | TGTGCCAGCACCCTCTTACTAGGGAACACTGGAAACACCATATATTTT
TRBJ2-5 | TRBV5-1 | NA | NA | CASSPSGKETQYF | TGCGCCAGCAGCCCCTCAGGGAAAGAGACCCAGTACTTC
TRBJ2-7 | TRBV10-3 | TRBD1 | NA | CAIKQGAVYEQYF | TGTGCCATCAAACAGGGGGCAGTATACGAGCAGTACTTC
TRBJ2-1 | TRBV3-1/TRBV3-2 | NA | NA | CASSQNLAVQFF | TGTGCCAGCAGCCAAAATCTAGCAGTGCAGTTCTTC
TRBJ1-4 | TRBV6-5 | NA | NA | CASRVGQINEKLFF | TGTGCCAGCAGGGTTGGACAGATTAATGAAAAACTGTTTTTT
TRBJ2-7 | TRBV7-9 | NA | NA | CATGGGGYEQYF | TGTGCCACAGGCGGGGGCGGGTACGAGCAGTACTTC
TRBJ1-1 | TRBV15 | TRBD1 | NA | CATSRDRWTGLVWTEAFF | TGTGCCACCAGCAGAGATCGATGGACAGGGCTAGTATGGACTGAAGCTTTCTTT
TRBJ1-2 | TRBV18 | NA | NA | CASSQGSANYGYTF | TGTGCCAGCTCACAGGGGTCAGCTAACTATGGCTACACCTTC
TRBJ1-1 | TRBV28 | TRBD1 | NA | CASSDTRGQAREAFF | TGTGCCAGCAGTGACACCCGTGGACAGGCCCGTGAAGCTTTCTTT
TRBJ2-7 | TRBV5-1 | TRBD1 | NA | CASSWGQGGEQYF | TGCGCCAGCAGCTGGGGACAGGGTGGGGAGCAGTACTTC
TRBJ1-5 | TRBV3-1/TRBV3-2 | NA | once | CASSQGTAFNQPQHF | TGTGCCAGCAGCCAAGGGACAGCTTTCAATCAGCCCCAGCATTTT
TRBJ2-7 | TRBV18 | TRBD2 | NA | CASSPAGGVYEQYF | TGTGCCAGCTCACCGGCGGGAGGAGTCTACGAGCAGTACTTC
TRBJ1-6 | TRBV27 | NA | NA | CASSPQTNNSPLHF | TGTGCCAGCAGTCCCCAGACTAATAATTCACCCCTCCACTTT
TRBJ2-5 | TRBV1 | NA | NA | CTSSQDPRLASSQYF | TGCACCAGCAGCCAAGATCCGAGACTAGCAAGTAGCCAGTACTTC
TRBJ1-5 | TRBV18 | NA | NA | CASSPGHLSNQPQHF | TGTGCCAGCTCACCAGGGCATTTAAGCAATCAGCCCCAGCATTTT
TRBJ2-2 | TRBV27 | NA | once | CASTATVGELFF | TGTGCCAGCACCGCGACAGTCGGGGAGCTGTTTTTT